This TCR beta chain was sequenced for a study of response to subunit inactivated influenza vaccine. From the RT-PCR reads, TCRdb called clonotypes with MiXCR, one entry per CDR3 protein. The top ten hold approximately 7% of the sample, which has hundreds of thousands of distinct CDR3 sequences, approximately 15% seen once. Germline CDR1 reads SNHLY; CDR2 reads FYNNEI. V lost 0 bases to trimming and J lost 10 bases, with 12 bases between them. The CDR3 covers 13 residues. About this clonotype: Its antigen is unknown. Being one base from a much bigger clone, this may be a read error.

Study-level points and caveats: Each seasonal flu vaccination may recruit only limited new T cells, authors suggested.

The specimen was PBMCs from blood, collected around two weeks before vaccination. The sequence derives from a man aged 50-60 years who received an inactivated influenza vaccine. V usage is TRBV2 and J usage is TRBJ1-2; D gene uncertain. The CDR3 protein is CASSEALQSVYTF. In DNA, the CDR3 is TGTGCCAGCAGTGAAGCGCTTCAATCTGTCTACACCTTC.